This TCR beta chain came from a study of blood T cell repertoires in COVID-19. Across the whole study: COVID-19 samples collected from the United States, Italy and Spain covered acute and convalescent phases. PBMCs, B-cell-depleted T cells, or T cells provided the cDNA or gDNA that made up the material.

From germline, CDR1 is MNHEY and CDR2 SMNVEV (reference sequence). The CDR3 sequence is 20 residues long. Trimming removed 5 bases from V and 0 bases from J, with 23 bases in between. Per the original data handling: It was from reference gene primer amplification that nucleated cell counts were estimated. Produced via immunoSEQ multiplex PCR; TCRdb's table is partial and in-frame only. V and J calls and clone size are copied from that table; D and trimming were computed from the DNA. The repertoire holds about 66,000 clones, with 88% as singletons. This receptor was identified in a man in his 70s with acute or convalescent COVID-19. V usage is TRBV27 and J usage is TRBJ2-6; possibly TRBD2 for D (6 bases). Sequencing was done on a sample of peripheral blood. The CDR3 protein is CASSPGTFLTVSSGANVLTF. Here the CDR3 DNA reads TGTGCCAGCAGTCCTGGGACTTTCCTCACCGTTTCCTCTGGGGCCAACGTCCTGACTTTC.